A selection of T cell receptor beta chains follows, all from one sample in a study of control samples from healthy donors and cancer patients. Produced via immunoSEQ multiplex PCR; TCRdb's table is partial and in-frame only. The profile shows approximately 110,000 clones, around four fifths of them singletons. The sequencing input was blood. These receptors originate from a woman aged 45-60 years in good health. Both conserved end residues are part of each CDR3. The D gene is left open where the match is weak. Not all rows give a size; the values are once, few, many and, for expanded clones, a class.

CDR3aa: CASSPPTNEKLFF; CDR3nt: TGTGCCAGCAGCCCGCCAACTAATGAAAAACTGTTTTTT; len: 13; abundance: -; v_gene: TRBV9; j_gene: TRBJ1-4; d_gene: -
CDR3aa: CASSLDRTGGPDTQYF; CDR3nt: TGTGCCAGCAGCTTGGATAGGACAGGGGGTCCAGATACGCAGTATTTT; len: 16; abundance: -; v_gene: TRBV5-4; j_gene: TRBJ2-3; d_gene: TRBD1
CDR3aa: CASSLPGLAGKAGELFF; CDR3nt: TGTGCCAGCAGCTTGCCCGGACTAGCGGGAAAGGCCGGGGAGCTGTTTTTT; len: 17; abundance: few; v_gene: TRBV5-4; j_gene: TRBJ2-2; d_gene: TRBD2
CDR3aa: CASSRFASSGDTQYF; CDR3nt: TGTGCCAGCAGCCGGTTCGCCTCGTCCGGAGATACGCAGTATTTT; len: 15; abundance: -; v_gene: TRBV7-3; j_gene: TRBJ2-3; d_gene: -
CDR3aa: CASSQQGISSTDTQYF; CDR3nt: TGTGCCAGTAGCCAACAAGGAATTTCTAGCACAGATACGCAGTATTTT; len: 16; abundance: once; v_gene: TRBV19; j_gene: TRBJ2-3; d_gene: -
CDR3aa: CASSLPPGVNTEAFF; CDR3nt: TGTGCCAGCAGCTTACCACCAGGGGTGAACACTGAAGCTTTCTTT; len: 15; abundance: -; v_gene: TRBV5-4; j_gene: TRBJ1-1; d_gene: -
CDR3aa: CASSSTGAGGRETQYF; CDR3nt: TGTGCCAGCAGTTCAACAGGGGCGGGGGGGCGAGAGACCCAGTACTTC; len: 16; abundance: -; v_gene: TRBV6-6; j_gene: TRBJ2-5; d_gene: TRBD2
CDR3aa: CASSLGGNTEAFF; CDR3nt: TGTGCCAGCAGCTTGGGTGGGAACACTGAAGCTTTCTTT; len: 13; abundance: -; v_gene: TRBV5-4; j_gene: TRBJ1-1; d_gene: -
CDR3aa: CASSRGTGRFYGYTF; CDR3nt: TGTGCCAGCAGCCGCGGGACAGGGAGATTCTATGGCTACACCTTC; len: 15; abundance: -; v_gene: TRBV14; j_gene: TRBJ1-2; d_gene: TRBD1
CDR3aa: CAIRSSPGTGEAFF; CDR3nt: TGTGCCATCAGGTCCTCTCCCGGGACGGGAGAAGCTTTCTTT; len: 14; abundance: -; v_gene: TRBV28; j_gene: TRBJ1-1; d_gene: -
CDR3aa: CASSFQAGGMETQYF; CDR3nt: TGTGCCAGCAGTTTTCAAGCGGGGGGAATGGAGACCCAGTACTTC; len: 15; abundance: -; v_gene: TRBV27; j_gene: TRBJ2-5; d_gene: TRBD2
CDR3aa: CASSPPPTSSEQYF; CDR3nt: TGTGCCAGCTCACCTCCGCCGACAAGTTCCGAGCAGTACTTC; len: 14; abundance: -; v_gene: TRBV18; j_gene: TRBJ2-7; d_gene: -
CDR3aa: CASSESGRTGNTIYF; CDR3nt: TGCGCCAGCAGTGAGTCTGGCAGGACTGGAAACACCATATATTTT; len: 15; abundance: -; v_gene: TRBV10-1; j_gene: TRBJ1-3; d_gene: -
CDR3aa: CASSEQSGSYDTQYF; CDR3nt: TGTGCCAGTAGTGAACAAAGCGGGAGTTACGATACGCAGTATTTT; len: 15; abundance: -; v_gene: TRBV19; j_gene: TRBJ2-3; d_gene: TRBD2
CDR3aa: CASSPHVSGGTTDTQYF; CDR3nt: TGTGCCAGCAGCCCCCACGTTAGCGGGGGGACCACAGATACGCAGTATTTT; len: 17; abundance: -; v_gene: TRBV7-6; j_gene: TRBJ2-3; d_gene: TRBD2
CDR3aa: CASRDILGGASEQYF; CDR3nt: TGTGCCAGCAGGGACATTCTCGGGGGGGCATCCGAGCAGTACTTC; len: 15; abundance: -; v_gene: TRBV6-5; j_gene: TRBJ2-7; d_gene: TRBD2
CDR3aa: CARSPGAQRETQYF; CDR3nt: TGTGCCAGAAGCCCAGGGGCCCAGCGAGAGACCCAGTACTTC; len: 14; abundance: -; v_gene: TRBV5-3; j_gene: TRBJ2-5; d_gene: -
CDR3aa: CASSLVGGINTEAFF; CDR3nt: TGTGCCAGCAGCTTAGTCGGAGGTATAAACACTGAAGCTTTCTTT; len: 15; abundance: -; v_gene: TRBV11-2; j_gene: TRBJ1-1; d_gene: -
CDR3aa: CASSLGLNTDTQYF; CDR3nt: TGTGCCAGCAGTTTGGGGTTGAATACAGATACGCAGTATTTT; len: 14; abundance: -; v_gene: TRBV28; j_gene: TRBJ2-3; d_gene: -
CDR3aa: CASSLRGVTEYTDTQYF; CDR3nt: TGCGCCAGCAGCTTAAGGGGGGTGACTGAATACACAGATACGCAGTATTTT; len: 17; abundance: -; v_gene: TRBV5-1; j_gene: TRBJ2-3; d_gene: -
CDR3aa: CAIRGQFNQPQHF; CDR3nt: TGTGCCATCAGAGGACAGTTCAATCAGCCCCAGCATTTT; len: 13; abundance: -; v_gene: TRBV10-3; j_gene: TRBJ1-5; d_gene: -
CDR3aa: CASSVVGTASYGYTF; CDR3nt: TGTGCCAGCAGCGTAGTGGGGACAGCTTCCTATGGCTACACCTTC; len: 15; abundance: -; v_gene: TRBV9; j_gene: TRBJ1-2; d_gene: TRBD1
CDR3aa: CASRRTGQEAFF; CDR3nt: TGTGCCAGCAGAAGAACAGGGCAGGAAGCTTTCTTT; len: 12; abundance: -; v_gene: TRBV7-9; j_gene: TRBJ1-1; d_gene: -
CDR3aa: CSVGGKNQPQHF; CDR3nt: TGCAGCGTTGGGGGGAAAAATCAGCCCCAGCATTTT; len: 12; abundance: -; v_gene: TRBV29-1; j_gene: TRBJ1-5; d_gene: -
CDR3aa: CASSLPTTDEQFF; CDR3nt: TGTGCCAGCAGCTTACCTACTACAGATGAGCAGTTCTTC; len: 13; abundance: -; v_gene: TRBV7-2; j_gene: TRBJ2-1; d_gene: -
CDR3aa: CASSPRGQPQHF; CDR3nt: TGTGCCAGCAGCCCGCGGGGTCAGCCCCAGCATTTT; len: 12; abundance: -; v_gene: TRBV5-8; j_gene: TRBJ1-5; d_gene: -
CDR3aa: CASSPRTSGRAGSYEQYF; CDR3nt: TGTGCCAGCAGCCCCAGGACTAGCGGGAGGGCCGGATCCTACGAGCAGTACTTC; len: 18; abundance: -; v_gene: TRBV7-9; j_gene: TRBJ2-7; d_gene: TRBD2
CDR3aa: CASSPLGLLDTQYF; CDR3nt: TGTGCCAGCTCACCCCTTGGGCTCCTGGATACGCAGTATTTT; len: 14; abundance: -; v_gene: TRBV18; j_gene: TRBJ2-3; d_gene: -
CDR3aa: CASSLSPQGGSSGNTIYF; CDR3nt: TGTGCCAGCAGTTTATCGCCCCAGGGGGGTTCCTCTGGAAACACCATATATTTT; len: 18; abundance: -; v_gene: TRBV27; j_gene: TRBJ1-3; d_gene: TRBD1
CDR3aa: CASSVGAQGSPYEQYF; CDR3nt: TGTGCCAGCAGTGTGGGGGCACAGGGGTCCCCCTACGAGCAGTACTTC; len: 16; abundance: -; v_gene: TRBV27; j_gene: TRBJ2-7; d_gene: TRBD1
CDR3aa: CASRQPQGGGSPLHF; CDR3nt: TGTGCCAGCAGACAACCACAGGGGGGTGGTTCACCCCTCCACTTT; len: 15; abundance: -; v_gene: TRBV28; j_gene: TRBJ1-6; d_gene: TRBD1
CDR3aa: CASRTDGNTIYF; CDR3nt: TGTGCCAGTAGAACAGACGGAAACACCATATATTTT; len: 12; abundance: -; v_gene: TRBV19; j_gene: TRBJ1-3; d_gene: -
CDR3aa: CATSDNRGRNYGYTF; CDR3nt: TGTGCCACCAGTGATAACAGGGGGCGGAACTATGGCTACACCTTC; len: 15; abundance: -; v_gene: TRBV24-1; j_gene: TRBJ1-2; d_gene: TRBD1
CDR3aa: CASSYTPRRDTQYF; CDR3nt: TGTGCCAGCAGTTACACGCCGCGAAGGGATACGCAGTATTTT; len: 14; abundance: -; v_gene: TRBV6-5; j_gene: TRBJ2-3; d_gene: -
CDR3aa: CASSWGHGGGKAEAFF; CDR3nt: TGTGCCAGCAGCTGGGGTCATGGAGGGGGCAAGGCTGAAGCTTTCTTT; len: 16; abundance: -; v_gene: TRBV5-4; j_gene: TRBJ1-1; d_gene: TRBD1
CDR3aa: CASSGGTGRDYGYTF; CDR3nt: TGTGCCAGCAGCGGTGGGACAGGGCGGGACTATGGCTACACCTTC; len: 15; abundance: -; v_gene: TRBV7-8; j_gene: TRBJ1-2; d_gene: TRBD1
CDR3aa: CASSPDRGGNQPQHF; CDR3nt: TGTGCCAGCAGTCCGGACAGGGGGGGCAATCAGCCCCAGCATTTT; len: 15; abundance: -; v_gene: TRBV6-2/TRBV6-3; j_gene: TRBJ1-5; d_gene: TRBD1